Listed below are T cell receptor beta chains from one sample, sequenced in a study of blood T cell repertoires in COVID-19. Profiling relied on immunoSEQ multiplex PCR, and the TCRdb table lists in-frame clones only, not all of them. The sample carries 200,000 to 300,000 clones, about 86% recorded once. Sequencing was performed on peripheral blood. The receptors shown here come from a man between 25 and 39 years old with active or convalescent COVID-19. The CDR3 runs from the conserved cysteine through the conserved F or W. The D gene is left open where the match is weak. Expanded clones are given a class, and other clones once, few, many or no size at all.

>.|TRBV6-5|TRBD1|TRBJ2-7|14
TGTGCCAGCAGCGGGACAGGGCCCGGTCACGAGCAGTACTTC
CASSGTGPGHEQYF
>.|TRBV9|TRBD1|TRBJ1-4|15
TGTGCCAGCAGCGTAGAGGGGACAGATAATGAAAAACTGTTTTTT
CASSVEGTDNEKLFF
>.|TRBV30|TRBD1|TRBJ1-5|13
TGTGCCTGGGGGACAGGGGGCAATCAGCCCCAGCATTTT
CAWGTGGNQPQHF
>.|TRBV27|.|TRBJ1-2|11
TGTGCCAGCAGGTCCAGCTATGGCTACACCTTC
CASRSSYGYTF
>.|TRBV6-4|.|TRBJ2-1|15
TGTGCCAGCAGTTACAGCCCCCGCCGAGACAATGAGCAGTTCTTC
CASSYSPRRDNEQFF
>.|TRBV27|TRBD1|TRBJ2-7|14
TGTGCCAGCAGAAAGCCGGGACAGAGTTACGAGCAGTACTTC
CASRKPGQSYEQYF
>.|TRBV3-1/TRBV3-2|TRBD2|TRBJ2-3|17
TGTGCCAGCAGCCAAGCCCCGGGGGGACTAGCAGGCGATACGCAGTATTTT
CASSQAPGGLAGDTQYF
>.|TRBV5-6|.|TRBJ1-1|12
TGTGCCAGCAGTTCCGGGACACTTGCGGCTTTCTTT
CASSSGTLAAFF
>.|TRBV15|.|TRBJ1-5|14
TGTGCCACCAGCAGAGACCCCGCAGGAGGGCCCCAGCATTTT
CATSRDPAGGPQHF
>few|TRBV7-6|.|TRBJ2-3|15
TGTGCCAGCAGCCCCTTGGGAGCCTCGGGGGATACGCAGTATTTT
CASSPLGASGDTQYF
>.|TRBV2|TRBD1|TRBJ1-1|15
TGTGCCAGCAGTATGGACAGGAACCCGAACACTGAAGCTTTCTTT
CASSMDRNPNTEAFF
>once|TRBV24-1|.|TRBJ2-1|11
TGTGCCACCAGTGACAACAGGGAGCAGTTCTTC
CATSDNREQFF
>once|TRBV9|TRBD1|TRBJ1-2|14
TGTGCCAGCAGCCTGAGGACAGGGGAAGATGGCTACACCTTC
CASSLRTGEDGYTF
>.|TRBV4-3|TRBD1|TRBJ1-2|13
TGCGCCAGCAGCCCGGGACAGGGGTTTGGCTACACCTTC
CASSPGQGFGYTF
>.|TRBV4-2|TRBD1|TRBJ1-2|17
TGTGCCAGCAGCCAGTTGAGACAGGGCTTCAGGGACTATGGCTACACCTTC
CASSQLRQGFRDYGYTF
>.|TRBV6-5|TRBD2|TRBJ2-1|14
TGTGCCAGCGCCCTAGCGGGGACGTACAATGAGCAGTTCTTC
CASALAGTYNEQFF
>.|TRBV3-1/TRBV3-2|.|TRBJ1-5|17
TGTGCCAGCAGCCAAGATCGGGAAAGGGTTAGCAATCAGCCCCAGCATTTT
CASSQDRERVSNQPQHF
>.|TRBV5-4|TRBD2|TRBJ2-3|16
TGTGCCAGCAGCCCGGAAGCGGGGTCTAGCACAGATACGCAGTATTTT
CASSPEAGSSTDTQYF